This T cell receptor beta chain emerged from a study of blood T cell repertoires in COVID-19. Study-level background: Donors in the United States, Italy and Spain gave samples during acute or convalescent COVID-19.

It was during active infection that Seattle patients were enrolled and then longitudinally followed. The repertoire was sequenced with immunoSEQ multiplex PCR; TCRdb's copy has only in-frame clones and lacks some. The profile shows 400,000 or so clones, around 89% of them singletons. The source of this sequence is a woman between 40 and 50 years old with COVID-19, enrolled during active disease. Material: peripheral blood.

CDR3 loop: CASTLAGSNYNEQFF. The CDR3 DNA follows: TGTGCCAGCACCCTAGCGGGAAGCAACTACAATGAGCAGTTCTTC. The genes are TRBV6-5 and TRBJ2-1; 9 bases map to TRBD2. Trimming cost V 7 bases and J 3 bases; bases outside gene matches: 7. Germline values: CDR1 MNHEY, CDR2 SVGAGI. CDR3 length: 15 residues.